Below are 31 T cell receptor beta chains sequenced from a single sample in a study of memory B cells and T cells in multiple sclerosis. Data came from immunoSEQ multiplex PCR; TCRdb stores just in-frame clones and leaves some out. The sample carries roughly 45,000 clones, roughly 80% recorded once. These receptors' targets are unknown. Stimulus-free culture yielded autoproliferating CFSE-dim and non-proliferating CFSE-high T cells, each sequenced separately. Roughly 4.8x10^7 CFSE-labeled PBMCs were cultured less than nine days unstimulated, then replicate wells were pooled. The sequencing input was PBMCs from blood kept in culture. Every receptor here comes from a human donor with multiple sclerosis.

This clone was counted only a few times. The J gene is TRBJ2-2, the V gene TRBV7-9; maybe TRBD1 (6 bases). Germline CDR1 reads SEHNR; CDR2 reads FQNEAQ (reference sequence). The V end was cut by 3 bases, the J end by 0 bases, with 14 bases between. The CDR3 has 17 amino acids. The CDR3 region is CASSLLYRAPNTGELFF. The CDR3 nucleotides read TGTGCCAGCAGCTTGTTATACAGGGCCCCGAACACCGGGGAGCTGTTTTTT.

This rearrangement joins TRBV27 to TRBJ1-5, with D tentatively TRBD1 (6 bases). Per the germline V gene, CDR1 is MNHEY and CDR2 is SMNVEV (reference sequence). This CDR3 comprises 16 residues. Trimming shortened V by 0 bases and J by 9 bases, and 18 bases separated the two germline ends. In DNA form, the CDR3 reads TGTGCCAGCAGTTTATCCCCCGGGGGCCTAGGGAGGCCCCAGCATTTT. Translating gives CASSLSPGGLGRPQHF.

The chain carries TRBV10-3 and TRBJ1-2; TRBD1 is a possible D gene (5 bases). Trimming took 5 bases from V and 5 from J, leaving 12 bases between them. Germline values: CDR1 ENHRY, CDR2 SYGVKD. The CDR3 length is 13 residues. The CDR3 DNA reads TGTGCCATCAGTTTGACAGATAGATATGGCTACACCTTC. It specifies CAISLTDRYGYTF.

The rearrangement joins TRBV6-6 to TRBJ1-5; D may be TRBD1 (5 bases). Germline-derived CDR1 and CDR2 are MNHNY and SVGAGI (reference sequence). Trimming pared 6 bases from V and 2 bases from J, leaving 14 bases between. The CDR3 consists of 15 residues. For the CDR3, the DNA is TGTGCCAGCAGAAGGGGCCACCAAGGCAATCAGCCCCAGCATTTT. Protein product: CASRRGHQGNQPQHF.

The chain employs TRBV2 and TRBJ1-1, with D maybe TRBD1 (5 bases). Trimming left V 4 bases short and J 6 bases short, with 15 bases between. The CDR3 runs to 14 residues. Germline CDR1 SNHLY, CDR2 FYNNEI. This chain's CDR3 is CASSGGRGFAEAFF. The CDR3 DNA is TGTGCCAGCAGTGGAGGGCGGGGGTTCGCTGAAGCTTTCTTT.

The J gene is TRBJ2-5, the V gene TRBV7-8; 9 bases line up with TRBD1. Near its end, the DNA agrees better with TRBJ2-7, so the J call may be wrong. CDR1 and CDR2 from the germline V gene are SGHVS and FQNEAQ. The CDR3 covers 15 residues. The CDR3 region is CASSWPGTGTYEQYF. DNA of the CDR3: TGTGCCAGCAGCTGGCCCGGGACAGGGACCTACGAGCAGTACTTC.

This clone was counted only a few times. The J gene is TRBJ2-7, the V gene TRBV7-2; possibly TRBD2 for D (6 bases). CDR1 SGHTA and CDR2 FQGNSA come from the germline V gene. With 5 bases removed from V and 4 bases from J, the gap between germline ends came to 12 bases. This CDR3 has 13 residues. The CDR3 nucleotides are TGTGCCAGCAGCCGAGGGAGGCGGTACGAGCAGTACTTC. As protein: CASSRGRRYEQYF.

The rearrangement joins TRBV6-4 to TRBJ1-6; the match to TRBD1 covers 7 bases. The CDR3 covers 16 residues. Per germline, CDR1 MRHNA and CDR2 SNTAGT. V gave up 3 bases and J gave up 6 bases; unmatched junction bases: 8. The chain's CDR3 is CASSEQGIGSNSPLHF. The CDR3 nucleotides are TGTGCCAGCAGTGAACAGGGGATCGGTAGTAATTCACCCCTCCACTTT.

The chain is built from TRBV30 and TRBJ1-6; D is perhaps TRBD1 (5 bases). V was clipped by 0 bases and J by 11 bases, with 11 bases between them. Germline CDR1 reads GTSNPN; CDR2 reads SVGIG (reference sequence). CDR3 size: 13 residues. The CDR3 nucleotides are TGTGCCTGGAGTGTTATGGGGGAAGCACCCCTCCACTTT. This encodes CAWSVMGEAPLHF.

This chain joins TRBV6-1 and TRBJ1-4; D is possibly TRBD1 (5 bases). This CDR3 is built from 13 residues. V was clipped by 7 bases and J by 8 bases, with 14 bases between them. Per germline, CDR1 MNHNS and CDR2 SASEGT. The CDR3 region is CASIDRQREKLFF. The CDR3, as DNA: TGTGCCAGCATAGACAGACAGAGGGAAAAACTGTTTTTT.

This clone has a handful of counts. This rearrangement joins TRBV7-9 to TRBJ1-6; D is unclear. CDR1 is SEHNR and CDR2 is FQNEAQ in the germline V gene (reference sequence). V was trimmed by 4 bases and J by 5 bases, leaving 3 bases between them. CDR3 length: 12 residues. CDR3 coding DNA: TGTGCCAGCAGCTACAATAATTCACCCCTCCACTTT. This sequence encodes CASSYNNSPLHF.

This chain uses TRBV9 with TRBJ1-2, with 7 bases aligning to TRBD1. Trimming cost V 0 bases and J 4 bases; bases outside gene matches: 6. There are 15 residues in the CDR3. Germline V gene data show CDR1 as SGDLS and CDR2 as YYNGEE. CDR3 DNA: TGTGCCAGCAGCGTAGCAGACAGGGTCTTCTATGGCTACACCTTC. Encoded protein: CASSVADRVFYGYTF.

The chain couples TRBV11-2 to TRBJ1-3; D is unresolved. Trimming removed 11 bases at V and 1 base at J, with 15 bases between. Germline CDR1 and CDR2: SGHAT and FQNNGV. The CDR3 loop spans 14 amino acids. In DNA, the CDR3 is TGTGCCTGTGGCGATGGGCCGTCTGGAAACACCATATATTTT. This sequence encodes CACGDGPSGNTIYF.

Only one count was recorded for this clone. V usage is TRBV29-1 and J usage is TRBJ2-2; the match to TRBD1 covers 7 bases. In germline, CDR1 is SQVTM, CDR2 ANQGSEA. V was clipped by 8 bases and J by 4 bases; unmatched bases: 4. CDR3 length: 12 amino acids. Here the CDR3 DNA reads TGCAGCTTCGGGACAGTCACCGGGGAGCTGTTTTTT. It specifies CSFGTVTGELFF.

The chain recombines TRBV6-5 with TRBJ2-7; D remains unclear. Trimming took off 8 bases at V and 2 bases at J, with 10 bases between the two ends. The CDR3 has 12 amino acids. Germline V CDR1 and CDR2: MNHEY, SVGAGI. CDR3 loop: CASFGVAYEQYF. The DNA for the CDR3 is TGTGCCAGCTTTGGGGTTGCCTACGAGCAGTACTTC.

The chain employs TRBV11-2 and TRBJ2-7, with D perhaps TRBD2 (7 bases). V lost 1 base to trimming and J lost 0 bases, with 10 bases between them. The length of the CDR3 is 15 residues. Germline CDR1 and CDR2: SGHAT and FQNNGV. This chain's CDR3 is CASSLAGGGSYEQYF. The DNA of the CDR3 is TGTGCCAGCAGCTTAGCGGGGGGCGGCTCCTACGAGCAGTACTTC.

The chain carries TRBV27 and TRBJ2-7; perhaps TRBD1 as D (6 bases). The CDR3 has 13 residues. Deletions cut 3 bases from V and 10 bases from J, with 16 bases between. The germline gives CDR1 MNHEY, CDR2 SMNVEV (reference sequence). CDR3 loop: CASSFLPRDNQYF. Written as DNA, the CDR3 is TGTGCCAGCAGTTTTCTTCCCCGGGACAACCAGTACTTC.

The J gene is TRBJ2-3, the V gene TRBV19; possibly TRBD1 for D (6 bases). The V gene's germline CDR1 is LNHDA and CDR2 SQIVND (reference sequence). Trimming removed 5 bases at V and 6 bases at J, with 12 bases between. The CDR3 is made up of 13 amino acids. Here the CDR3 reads CASSPYRADTQYF. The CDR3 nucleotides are TGTGCCAGTAGTCCGTACAGGGCGGATACGCAGTATTTT.

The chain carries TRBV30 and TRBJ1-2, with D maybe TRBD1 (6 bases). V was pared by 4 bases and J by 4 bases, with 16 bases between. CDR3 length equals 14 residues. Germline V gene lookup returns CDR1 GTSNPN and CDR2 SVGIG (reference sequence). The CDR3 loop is CAWTLQGRFYGYTF. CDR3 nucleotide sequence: TGTGCCTGGACCCTTCAGGGGAGATTCTATGGCTACACCTTC.

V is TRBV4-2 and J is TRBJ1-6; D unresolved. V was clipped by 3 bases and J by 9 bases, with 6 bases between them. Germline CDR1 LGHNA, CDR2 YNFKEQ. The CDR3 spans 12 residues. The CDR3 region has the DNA TGTGCCAGCAGCCATTCGGCTTCACCCCTCCACTTT. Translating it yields CASSHSASPLHF.

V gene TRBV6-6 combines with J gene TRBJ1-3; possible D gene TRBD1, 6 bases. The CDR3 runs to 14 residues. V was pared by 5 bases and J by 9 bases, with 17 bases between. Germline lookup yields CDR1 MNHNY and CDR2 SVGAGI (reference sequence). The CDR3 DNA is TGTGCCAGCAGTGCCGACAGGTCGCGGGGCACCATATATTTT. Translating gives CASSADRSRGTIYF.

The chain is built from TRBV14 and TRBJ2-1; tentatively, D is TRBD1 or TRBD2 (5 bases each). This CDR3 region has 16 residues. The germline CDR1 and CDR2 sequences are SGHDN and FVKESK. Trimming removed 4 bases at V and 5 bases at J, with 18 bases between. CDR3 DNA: TGTGCCAGCAGCCCCGGGACCCCTTTGAGGAACAATGAGCAGTTCTTC. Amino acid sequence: CASSPGTPLRNNEQFF.

The CDR3 sequence is CASSVDRGHYGYTF. In DNA, the CDR3 is TGTGCCAGCAGCGTAGATCGGGGCCACTATGGCTACACCTTC. J is TRBJ1-2 and V is TRBV9, with D possibly TRBD1 on 5 matching bases. Trimming stripped 0 bases from V and 3 bases from J, with 9 bases between. The germline V gene encodes CDR1 SGDLS and CDR2 YYNGEE. The CDR3 totals 14 residues.

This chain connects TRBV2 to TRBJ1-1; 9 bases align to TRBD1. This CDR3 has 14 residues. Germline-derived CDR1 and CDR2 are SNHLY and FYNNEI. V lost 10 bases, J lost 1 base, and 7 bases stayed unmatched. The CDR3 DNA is TGTGCCACCAGGGACAGGGTCGGGAACACTGAAGCTTTCTTT. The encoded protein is CATRDRVGNTEAFF.

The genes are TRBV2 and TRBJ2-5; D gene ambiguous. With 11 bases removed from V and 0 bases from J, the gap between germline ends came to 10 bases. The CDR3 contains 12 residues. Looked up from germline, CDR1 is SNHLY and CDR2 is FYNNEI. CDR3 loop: CAGKGYQETQYF. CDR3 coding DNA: TGTGCCGGAAAAGGGTACCAAGAGACCCAGTACTTC.

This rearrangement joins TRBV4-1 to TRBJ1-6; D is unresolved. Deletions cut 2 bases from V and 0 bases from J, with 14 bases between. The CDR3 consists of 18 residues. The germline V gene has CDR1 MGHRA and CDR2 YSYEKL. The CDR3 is CASSQFVTVSSYNSPLHF. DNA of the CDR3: TGCGCCAGCAGCCAATTTGTAACAGTCAGCTCCTATAATTCACCCCTCCACTTT.

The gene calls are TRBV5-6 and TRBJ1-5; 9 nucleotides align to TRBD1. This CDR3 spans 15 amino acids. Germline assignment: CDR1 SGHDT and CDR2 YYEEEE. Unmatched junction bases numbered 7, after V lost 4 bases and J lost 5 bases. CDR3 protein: CASSGGTGNHQPQHF. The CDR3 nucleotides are TGTGCCAGCAGCGGGGGGACAGGGAACCATCAGCCCCAGCATTTT.

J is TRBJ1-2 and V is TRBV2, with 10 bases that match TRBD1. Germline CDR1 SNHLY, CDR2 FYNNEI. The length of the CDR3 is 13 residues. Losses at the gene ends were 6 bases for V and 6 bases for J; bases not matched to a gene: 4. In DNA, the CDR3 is TGTGCCAGCAGCCGACAGGGGGCCGATGGCTACACCTTC. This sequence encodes CASSRQGADGYTF.

CDR3 protein: CASSAPGRQYF. The DNA for the CDR3 is TGTGCCAGCAGCGCCCCGGGACGGCAGTATTTT. The chain couples TRBV14 to TRBJ2-3, with D tentatively TRBD1 or TRBD2 (5 bases each). Germline CDR1 is SGHDN and CDR2 is FVKESK. V lost 5 bases and J 11 bases, leaving 11 bases between the germline ends. The CDR3 is 11 residues long.

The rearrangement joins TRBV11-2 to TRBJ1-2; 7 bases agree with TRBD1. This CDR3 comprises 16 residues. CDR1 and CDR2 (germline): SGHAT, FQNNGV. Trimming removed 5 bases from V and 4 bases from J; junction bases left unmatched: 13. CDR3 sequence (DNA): TGTGCCAGCAGCCCGCTGGCAGGGGGGCGCTTCTATGGCTACACCTTC. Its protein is CASSPLAGGRFYGYTF.

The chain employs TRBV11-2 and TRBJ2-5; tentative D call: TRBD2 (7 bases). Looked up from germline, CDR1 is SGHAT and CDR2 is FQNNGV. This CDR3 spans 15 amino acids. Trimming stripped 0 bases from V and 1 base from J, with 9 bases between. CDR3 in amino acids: CASSLEGGAQETQYF. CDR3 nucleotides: TGTGCCAGCAGCTTAGAAGGGGGGGCCCAAGAGACCCAGTACTTC. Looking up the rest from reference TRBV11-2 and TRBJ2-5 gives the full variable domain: EAGVAQSPRYKIIEKRQSVAFWCNPISGHATLYWYQQILGQGPKLLIQFQNNGVVDDSQLPKDRFSAERLKGVDSTLKIQPAKLEDSAVYLCASSLEGGAQETQYFGPGTRLLVL.